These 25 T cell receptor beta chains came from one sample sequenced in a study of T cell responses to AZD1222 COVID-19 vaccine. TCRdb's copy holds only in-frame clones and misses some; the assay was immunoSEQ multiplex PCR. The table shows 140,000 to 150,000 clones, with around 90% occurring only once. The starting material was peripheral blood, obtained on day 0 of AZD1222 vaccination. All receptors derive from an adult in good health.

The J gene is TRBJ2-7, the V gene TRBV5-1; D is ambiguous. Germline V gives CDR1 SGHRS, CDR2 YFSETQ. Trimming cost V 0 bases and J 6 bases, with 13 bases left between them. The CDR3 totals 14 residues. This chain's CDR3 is CASSLEGLVGEQYF. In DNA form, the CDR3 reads TGCGCCAGCAGCTTGGAGGGCCTAGTAGGCGAGCAGTACTTC. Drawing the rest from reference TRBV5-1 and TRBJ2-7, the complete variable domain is KAGVTQTPRYLIKTRGQQVTLSCSPISGHRSVSWYQQTPGQGLQFLFEYFSETQRNKGNFPGRFSGRQFSNSRSEMNVSTLELGDSALYLCASSLEGLVGEQYFGPGTRLTVT.

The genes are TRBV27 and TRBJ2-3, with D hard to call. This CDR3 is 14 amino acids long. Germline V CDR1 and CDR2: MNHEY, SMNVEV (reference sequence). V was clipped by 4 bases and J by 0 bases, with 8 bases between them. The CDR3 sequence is CASSYVPSTDTQYF. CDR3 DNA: TGTGCCAGCAGTTACGTCCCAAGCACAGATACGCAGTATTTT.

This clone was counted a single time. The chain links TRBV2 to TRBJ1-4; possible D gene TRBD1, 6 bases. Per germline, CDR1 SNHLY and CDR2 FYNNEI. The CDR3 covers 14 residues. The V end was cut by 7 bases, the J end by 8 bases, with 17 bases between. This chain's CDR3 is CASTLQGLGEKLFF. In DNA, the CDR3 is TGTGCCAGCACCCTACAGGGACTAGGCGAAAAACTGTTTTTT. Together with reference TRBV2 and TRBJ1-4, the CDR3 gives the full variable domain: EPEVTQTPSHQVTQMGQEVILRCVPISNHLYFYWYRQILGQKVEFLVSFYNNEISEKSEIFDDQFSVERPDGSNFTLKIRSTKLEDSAMYFCASTLQGLGEKLFFGSGTQLSVL.

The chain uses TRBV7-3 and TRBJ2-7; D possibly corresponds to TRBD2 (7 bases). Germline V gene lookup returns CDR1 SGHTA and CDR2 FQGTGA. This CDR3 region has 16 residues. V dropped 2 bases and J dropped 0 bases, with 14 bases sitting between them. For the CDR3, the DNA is TGTGCCAGCAGCTTAGGGGGGGCCGATGACTCCTACGAGCAGTACTTC. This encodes CASSLGGADDSYEQYF.

CDR3 residues: CASSFSTKAPNEQFF. As DNA, the CDR3 is TGTGCCAGCAGCTTTTCGACGAAGGCCCCCAATGAGCAGTTCTTC. The chain is built from TRBV5-4 and TRBJ2-1, with D uncertain. Between the trimmed V and J ends, which lost 2 bases and 6 bases, there was a span of 15 bases. Germline CDR1 is SGHNT and CDR2 is YYREEE (reference sequence). The CDR3 is 15 residues long. Combining the CDR3 with reference TRBV5-4 and TRBJ2-1 gives the whole variable domain ETGVTQSPTHLIKTRGQQVTLRCSSQSGHNTVSWYQQALGQGPQFIFQYYREEENGRGNFPPRFSGLQFPNYSSELNVNALELDDSALYLCASSFSTKAPNEQFFGPGTRLTVL.

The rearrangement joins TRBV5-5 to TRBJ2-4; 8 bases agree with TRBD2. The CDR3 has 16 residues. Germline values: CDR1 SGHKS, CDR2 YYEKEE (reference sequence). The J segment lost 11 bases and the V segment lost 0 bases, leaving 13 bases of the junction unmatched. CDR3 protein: CASSLGSAGGRNVQYF. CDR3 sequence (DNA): TGTGCCAGCAGCTTGGGGTCGGCGGGGGGAAGGAACGTTCAGTACTTC.

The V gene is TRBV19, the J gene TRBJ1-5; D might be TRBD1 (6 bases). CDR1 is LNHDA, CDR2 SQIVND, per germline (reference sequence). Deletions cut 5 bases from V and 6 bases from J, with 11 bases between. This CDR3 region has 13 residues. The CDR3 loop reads CASSGQWGQPQHF. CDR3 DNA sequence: TGTGCCAGTAGTGGACAGTGGGGTCAGCCCCAGCATTTT.

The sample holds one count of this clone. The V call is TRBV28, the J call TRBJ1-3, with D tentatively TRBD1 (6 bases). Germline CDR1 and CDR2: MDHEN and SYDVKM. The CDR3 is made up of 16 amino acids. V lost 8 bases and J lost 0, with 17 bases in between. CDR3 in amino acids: CASWGDTGFSGNTIYF. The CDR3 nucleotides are TGTGCCAGCTGGGGGGACACCGGATTCTCTGGAAACACCATATATTTT.

The CDR3 sequence is CASSFRDYPQETQYF. The DNA for the CDR3 is TGTGCCAGCAGTTTCCGGGACTACCCACAAGAGACCCAGTACTTC. The genes are TRBV28 and TRBJ2-5; 7 nucleotides line up with TRBD2. The CDR3 contains 15 residues. Unmatched junction bases numbered 6, after V lost 3 bases and J lost 2 bases. Germline V gene lookup returns CDR1 MDHEN and CDR2 SYDVKM.

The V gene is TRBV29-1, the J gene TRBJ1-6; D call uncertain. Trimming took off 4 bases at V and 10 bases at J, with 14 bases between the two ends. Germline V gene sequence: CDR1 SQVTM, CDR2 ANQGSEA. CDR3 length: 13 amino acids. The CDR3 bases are TGCAGCGTTGGAGATGATCCTAAATCACCCCTCCACTTT. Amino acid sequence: CSVGDDPKSPLHF.

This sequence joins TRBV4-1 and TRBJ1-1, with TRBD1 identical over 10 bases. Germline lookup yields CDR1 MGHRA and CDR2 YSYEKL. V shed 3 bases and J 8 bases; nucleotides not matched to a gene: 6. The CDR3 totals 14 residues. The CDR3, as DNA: TGCGCCAGCAGCCAGCGACAGGGGGCGTCGGAAGCTTTCTTT. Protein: CASSQRQGASEAFF.

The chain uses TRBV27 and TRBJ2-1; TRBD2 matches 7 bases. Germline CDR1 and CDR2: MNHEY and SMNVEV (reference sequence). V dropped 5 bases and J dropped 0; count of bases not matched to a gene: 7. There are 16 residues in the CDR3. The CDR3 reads CASSPGLPSSYNEQFF. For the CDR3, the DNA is TGTGCCAGCAGTCCGGGACTACCGAGCTCCTACAATGAGCAGTTCTTC.

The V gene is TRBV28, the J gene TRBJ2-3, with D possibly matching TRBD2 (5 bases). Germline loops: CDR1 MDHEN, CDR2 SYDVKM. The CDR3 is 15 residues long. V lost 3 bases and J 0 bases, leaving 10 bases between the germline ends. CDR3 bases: TGTGCCAGCAGTTTCGGACTGATTAGCACAGATACGCAGTATTTT. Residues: CASSFGLISTDTQYF.

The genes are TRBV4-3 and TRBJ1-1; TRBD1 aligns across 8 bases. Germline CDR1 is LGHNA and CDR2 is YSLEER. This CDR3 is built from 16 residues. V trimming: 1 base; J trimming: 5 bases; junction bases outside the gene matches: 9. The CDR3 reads CASSQGGGQGKTEAFF. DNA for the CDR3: TGCGCCAGCAGCCAAGGGGGCGGACAGGGAAAGACTGAAGCTTTCTTT.

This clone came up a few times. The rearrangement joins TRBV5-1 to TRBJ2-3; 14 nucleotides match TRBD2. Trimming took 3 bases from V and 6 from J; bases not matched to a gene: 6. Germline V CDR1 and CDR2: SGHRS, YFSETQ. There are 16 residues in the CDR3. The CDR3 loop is CASSSQTSGGADTQYF. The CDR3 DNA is TGCGCCAGCAGCTCCCAGACTAGCGGGGGGGCGGATACGCAGTATTTT.

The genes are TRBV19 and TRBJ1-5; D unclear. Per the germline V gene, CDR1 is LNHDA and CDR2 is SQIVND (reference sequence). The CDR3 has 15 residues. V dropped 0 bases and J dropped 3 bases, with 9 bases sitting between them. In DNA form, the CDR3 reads TGTGCCAGTAGTATAGACGGACGGTACAATCAGCCCCAGCATTTT. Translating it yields CASSIDGRYNQPQHF.

The DNA for the CDR3 is TGCAGTGCTAGTTTCCTCCCGGGACCCTCCCGGGCGGACATTCAGTACTTC. Its translation is CSASFLPGPSRADIQYF. V usage is TRBV20-1 and J usage is TRBJ2-4; either TRBD1 or TRBD2 may supply D (5 bases each). This CDR3 has 17 residues. V was pared by 3 bases and J by 8 bases, with 26 bases between. Per the germline V gene, CDR1 is DFQATT and CDR2 is SNEGSKA (reference sequence).

CDR3: CASSLSIGNEQFF. The DNA of the CDR3 is TGTGCCAGCAGTTTATCGATAGGCAATGAGCAGTTCTTC. This chain uses TRBV27 with TRBJ2-1; D is undetermined. The V gene's germline CDR1 is MNHEY and CDR2 SMNVEV (reference sequence). This CDR3 comprises 13 residues. Trimming removed 0 bases at V and 6 bases at J, with 6 bases between.

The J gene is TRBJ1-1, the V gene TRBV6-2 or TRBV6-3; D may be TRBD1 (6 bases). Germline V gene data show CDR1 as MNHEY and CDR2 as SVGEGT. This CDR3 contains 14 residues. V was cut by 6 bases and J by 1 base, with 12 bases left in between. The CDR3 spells CASSSMTGNTEAFF. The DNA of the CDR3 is TGTGCCAGCAGCTCGATGACAGGGAACACTGAAGCTTTCTTT.

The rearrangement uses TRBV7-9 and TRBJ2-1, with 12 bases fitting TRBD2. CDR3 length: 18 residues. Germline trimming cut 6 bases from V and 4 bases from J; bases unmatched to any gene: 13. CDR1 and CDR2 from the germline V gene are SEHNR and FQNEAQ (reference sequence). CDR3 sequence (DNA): TGTGCCAGCAGGCCTGTGATCGGGGGACTAGCGGGTTACAATGAGCAGTTCTTC. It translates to CASRPVIGGLAGYNEQFF.

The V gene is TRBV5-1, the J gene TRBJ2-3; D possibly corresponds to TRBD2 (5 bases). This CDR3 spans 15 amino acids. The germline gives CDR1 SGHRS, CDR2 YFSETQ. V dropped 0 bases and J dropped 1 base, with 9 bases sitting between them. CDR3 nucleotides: TGCGCCAGCAGCTTGGAATTCGGGGGCACAGATACGCAGTATTTT. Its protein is CASSLEFGGTDTQYF.

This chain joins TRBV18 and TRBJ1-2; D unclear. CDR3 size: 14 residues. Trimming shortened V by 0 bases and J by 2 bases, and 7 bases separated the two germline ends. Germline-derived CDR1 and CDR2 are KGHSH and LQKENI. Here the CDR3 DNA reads TGTGCCAGCTCACCACCGAACGGGAACTATGGCTACACCTTC. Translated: CASSPPNGNYGYTF.

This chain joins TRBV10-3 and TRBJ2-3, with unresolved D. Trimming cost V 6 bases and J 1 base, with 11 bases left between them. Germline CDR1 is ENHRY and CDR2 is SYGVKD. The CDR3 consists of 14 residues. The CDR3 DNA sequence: TGTGCCATCAGCGCCTTCCGAGGCACAGATACGCAGTATTTT. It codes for CAISAFRGTDTQYF.

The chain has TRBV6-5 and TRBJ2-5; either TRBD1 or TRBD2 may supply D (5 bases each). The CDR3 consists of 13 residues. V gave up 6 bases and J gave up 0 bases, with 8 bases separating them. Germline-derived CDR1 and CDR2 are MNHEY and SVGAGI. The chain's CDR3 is CASSQGDQETQYF. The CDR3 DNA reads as TGTGCCAGCAGCCAGGGAGACCAAGAGACCCAGTACTTC.

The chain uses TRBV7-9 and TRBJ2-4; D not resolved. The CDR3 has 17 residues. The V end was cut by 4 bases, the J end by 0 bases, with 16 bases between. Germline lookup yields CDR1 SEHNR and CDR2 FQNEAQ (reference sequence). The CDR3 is CASSSTGDILAKNIQYF. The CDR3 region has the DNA TGTGCCAGCAGCTCCACCGGAGACATACTAGCCAAAAACATTCAGTACTTC.